These 9 T cell receptor beta chains originate from one sample sequenced in a study of molecular identifiers for immune sequencing clone quantification. TCRdb processed the PCR reads anew with MiXCR; each CDR3 protein has one entry. The table records more than 95,000 distinct CDR3 sequences, more than 20% of them present only once. Material for sequencing was naive CD8+ T cells from blood, with Jurkat cell RNA spiked in. Subset given: FACS-sorted CD8+CD4-CCR7+CD45RA+ naive T cells. The source of these receptors is a human donor in good health. Some libraries in this study had Jurkat cell RNA spiked in.

Notes on this clonotype: This may be a read error, as it is one base from a much larger clone. The chain combines TRBV9 with TRBJ1-6; D is uncertain. CDR3 length: 15 residues. Between the trimmed V and J ends, which lost 4 bases and 9 bases, there was a span of 17 bases. Germline V lookup: CDR1 SGDLS, CDR2 YYNGEE. CDR3 in amino acids: CASSLCDGSSSPLHF. Here the CDR3 DNA reads TGTGCCAGCAGCTTATGCGACGGGAGCAGTTCACCCCTCCACTTT.

Turning to this clonotype: This clone may be a read error of a much larger clone one base away. V is TRBV9 and J is TRBJ1-1; maybe TRBD1 (5 bases). The V gene's germline CDR1 is SGDLS and CDR2 YYNGEE. The CDR3 is 15 residues long. Deletions cut 4 bases from V and 0 bases from J, with 13 bases between. Here the CDR3 DNA reads TGTGCCAGCAGCATAATTGGACACCTGAACACTGAAGCTTTCTTT. Translated, it gives CASSIIGHLNTEAFF.

Note on this clonotype: A read error may explain this, as a much larger clone is one base away. The V and J genes are TRBV7-9 and TRBJ2-7; D is unresolved. CDR3 length: 13 residues. Looked up from germline, CDR1 is SEHNR and CDR2 is FQNEAQ (reference sequence). The chain's CDR3 is CASSLAQAYERYF. The CDR3 DNA reads TGTGCCAGCAGCTTAGCGCAGGCTTACGAGCGGTACTTC. Full variable domain (remainder filled in from reference TRBV7-9 and TRBJ2-7): DTGVSQNPRHKITKRGQNVTFRCDPISEHNRLYWYRQTLGQGPEFLTYFQNEAQLEKSRLLSDRFSAERPKGSFSTLEIQRTEQGDSAMYLCASSLAQAYERYFGPGTRLTVT.

The V call is TRBV10-3, the J call TRBJ2-1, with D possibly called TRBD1 or TRBD2 (6 bases each). The CDR3 contains 17 residues. Trimming stripped 2 bases from V and 8 bases from J, with 22 bases between. Germline-derived CDR1 and CDR2 are ENHRY and SYGVKD. Here the CDR3 reads CAISERGVRGVGDEQFF. CDR3 bases: TGTGCCATCAGTGAGAGGGGGGTCAGGGGTGTCGGCGATGAGCAGTTCTTC.

The V and J genes are TRBV5-6 and TRBJ2-1; 12 nucleotides line up with TRBD1. Trimming at V came to 4 bases and at J to 16 bases, leaving 15 bases not matched to a gene. CDR1 is SGHDT, CDR2 YYEEEE, per germline. The CDR3 contains 15 residues. CDR3 in DNA: TGTGCCAGCAGCCTGGGACAGGGGGCTGATAATAAACAATTCTTC. This gives the protein CASSLGQGADNKQFF. The variable domain in full, with the rest retrieved from reference TRBV5-6 and TRBJ2-1, is DAGVTQSPTHLIKTRGQQVTLRCSPKSGHDTVSWYQQALGQGPQFIFQYYEEEERQRGNFPDRFSGHQFPNYSSELNVNALLLGDSALYLCASSLGQGADNKQFFGPGTRLTVL.

This clonotype was counted at least ten times. The V and J genes are TRBV12-3 or TRBV12-4 and TRBJ2-5, with D possibly matching TRBD2 (6 bases). Trimming removed 6 bases at V and 5 bases at J, with 16 bases between. The CDR3 length is 14 residues. CDR3 protein: CASSLPVGGETQYF. The DNA for the CDR3 is TGTGCCAGCAGCCTCCCCGTGGGAGGTGAGACCCAGTACTTC.

Details on this clonotype: The junction and the germline gene differ at one end; a read error may be behind it. The chain recombines TRBV5-3 with TRBJ1-6; possibly TRBD1 for D (6 bases). TRBV5-3 belongs to the ORF category, with a function that is uncertain. CDR3 length: 14 residues. For the CDR3, the DNA is TGTTCCAGCAGCTTGATTAAGGGGGATTCACCCCTCCACTTT. Amino acids: CSSSLIKGDSPLHF.

This clonotype came up a few times. Written as DNA, the CDR3 is TGTGCCAGCAGTCCCATTGACACAGATACGCAGTATTTT. Translated: CASSPIDTDTQYF. The gene calls are TRBV28 and TRBJ2-3; D not resolved. The CDR3 is 13 residues long. Germline V gene data show CDR1 as MDHEN and CDR2 as SYDVKM. The V and J ends lost 5 bases and 2 bases respectively, with 8 bases between them.

This chain uses TRBV6-5 with TRBJ2-7; a possible D gene is TRBD2 (5 bases). The germline V and J ends were trimmed by 0 bases and 4 bases, with 10 bases remaining between them. The CDR3 totals 14 residues. From germline, CDR1 is MNHEY and CDR2 SVGAGI. CDR3 DNA: TGTGCCAGCAGTTACTCGAATTGGGAGTACGAGCAGTACTTC. This encodes CASSYSNWEYEQYF.